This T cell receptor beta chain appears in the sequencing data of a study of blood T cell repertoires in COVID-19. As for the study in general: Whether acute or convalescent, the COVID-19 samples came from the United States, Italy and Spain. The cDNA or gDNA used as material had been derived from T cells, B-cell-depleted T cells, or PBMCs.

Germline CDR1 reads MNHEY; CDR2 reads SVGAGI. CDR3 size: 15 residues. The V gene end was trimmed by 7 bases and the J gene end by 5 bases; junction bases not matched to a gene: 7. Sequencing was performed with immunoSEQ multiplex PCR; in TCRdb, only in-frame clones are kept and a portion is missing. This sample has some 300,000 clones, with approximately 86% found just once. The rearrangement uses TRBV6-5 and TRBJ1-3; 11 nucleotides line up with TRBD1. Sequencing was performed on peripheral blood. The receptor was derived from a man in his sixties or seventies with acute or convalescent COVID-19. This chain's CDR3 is CASNQGTGGRNTIYF. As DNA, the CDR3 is TGTGCCAGCAATCAAGGGACAGGGGGAAGAAACACCATATATTTT.